The source of this T cell receptor (beta chain) is a study of CD4+ T cells in melanoma. Regarding this clone: Its target is unknown.

Germline V CDR1 and CDR2: MGHDK, SYGVNS. Unmatched junction bases numbered 19, after V lost 6 bases and J lost 11 bases. The CDR3 contains 17 residues. Data came from immunoSEQ multiplex PCR; TCRdb stores just in-frame clones and leaves some out. The sample has 140,000 or so clones; around 90% are singletons. The study's findings and limits: In melanoma, neoantigen-specific CD4+ T cells reportedly differed in differentiation state. CD8+ T cell, macrophage and B cell function reportedly correlated with neoantigen-specific CD4+ T cells.

The origin of this receptor is a human donor with melanoma. The V and J genes are TRBV25-1 and TRBJ2-2, with 9 bases lining up with TRBD2. DNA for the CDR3: TGTGCCAGCAGCTCCAACGGGCGGGGGGGCACGTTCGGTGAGCTGTTTTTT. Amino acid sequence: CASSSNGRGGTFGELFF.